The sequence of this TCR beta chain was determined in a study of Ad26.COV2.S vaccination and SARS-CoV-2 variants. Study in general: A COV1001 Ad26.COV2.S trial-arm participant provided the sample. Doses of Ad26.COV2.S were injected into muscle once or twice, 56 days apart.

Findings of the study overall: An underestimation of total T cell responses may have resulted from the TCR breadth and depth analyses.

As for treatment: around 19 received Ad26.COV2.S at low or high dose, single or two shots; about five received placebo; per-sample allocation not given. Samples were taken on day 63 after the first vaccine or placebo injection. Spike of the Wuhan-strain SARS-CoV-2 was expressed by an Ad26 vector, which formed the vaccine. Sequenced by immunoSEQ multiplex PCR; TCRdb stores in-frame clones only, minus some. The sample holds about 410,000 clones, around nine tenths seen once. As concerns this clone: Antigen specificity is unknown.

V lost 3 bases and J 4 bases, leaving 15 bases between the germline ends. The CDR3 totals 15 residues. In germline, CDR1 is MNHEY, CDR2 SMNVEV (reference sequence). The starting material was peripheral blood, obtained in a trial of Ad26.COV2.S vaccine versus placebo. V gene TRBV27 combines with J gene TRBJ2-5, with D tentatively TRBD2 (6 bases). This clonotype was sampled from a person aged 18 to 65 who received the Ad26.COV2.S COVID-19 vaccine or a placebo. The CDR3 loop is CASSLRAGRGETQYF. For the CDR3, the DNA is TGTGCCAGCAGTTTGAGAGCGGGCAGAGGAGAGACCCAGTACTTC.